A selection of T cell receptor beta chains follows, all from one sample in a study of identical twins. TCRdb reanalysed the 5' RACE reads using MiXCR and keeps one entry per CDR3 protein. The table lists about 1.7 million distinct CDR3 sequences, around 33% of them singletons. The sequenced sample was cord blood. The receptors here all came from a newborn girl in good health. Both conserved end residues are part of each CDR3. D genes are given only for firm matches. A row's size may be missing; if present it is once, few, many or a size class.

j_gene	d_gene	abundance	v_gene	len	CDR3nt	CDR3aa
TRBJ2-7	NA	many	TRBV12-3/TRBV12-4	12	TGTGCCAGCAGTTTAGCGGTCCACGAGCAGTACTTC	CASSLAVHEQYF
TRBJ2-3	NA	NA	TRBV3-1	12	TGTGCCAGCAGGTCCGGATGGGATACGCAGTATTTT	CASRSGWDTQYF
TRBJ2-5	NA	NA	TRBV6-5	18	TGTGCCAGCAGTTACAAGAGGGTCAGGGGATTAACCGAAGAGACCCGGTACTTC	CASSYKRVRGLTEETRYF
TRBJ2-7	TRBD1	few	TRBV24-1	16	TGTGCCACCAGTGATTTTGGGACAGGCTCCTACAATGAGCAGTACTTC	CATSDFGTGSYNEQYF
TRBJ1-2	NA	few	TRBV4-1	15	TGCGCCAGCAGCCAAGCGGAGGGGCCCCACTATGGCTACACCTTC	CASSQAEGPHYGYTF
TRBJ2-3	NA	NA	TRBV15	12	TGTGCCACCAGCTTGGGTCCATCTACGCAGTATTTT	CATSLGPSTQYF
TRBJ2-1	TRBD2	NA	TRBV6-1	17	TGTGCCAGCAGCCACGCGGGGGACCCAAGCTCCTACAATGAGCAGTTCTTC	CASSHAGDPSSYNEQFF
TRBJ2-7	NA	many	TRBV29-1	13	TGCAGCGTTGAAGGGCAGTCGGCCTACGAGCAGTACTTC	CSVEGQSAYEQYF
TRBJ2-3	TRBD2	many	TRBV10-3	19	TGTGCCATCAGCACCGATCTGACTAGCGGGGCAACTAGCACAGATACGCAGTATTTT	CAISTDLTSGATSTDTQYF
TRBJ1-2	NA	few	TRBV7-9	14	TGTGCCAGCAGCTTAGGACGCTCATCCTATAGCTACACCTTC	CASSLGRSSYSYTF
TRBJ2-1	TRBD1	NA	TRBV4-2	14	TGTGCCAGCAGCCAAGCAGGGGGTGGATACGAGCAGTTCTTC	CASSQAGGGYEQFF
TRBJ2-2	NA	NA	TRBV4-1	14	TGCGCCAGCAGCCCACCTTGGGGGCCAAGTGAGCTGTTTTTT	CASSPPWGPSELFF
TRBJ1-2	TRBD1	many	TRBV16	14	TGTGCCAGCAGCCAATCTACAGGGGGCTATGGCTACACCTTC	CASSQSTGGYGYTF
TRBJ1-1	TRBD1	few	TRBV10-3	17	TGTGCCATCACCAGGACAGGGTTTGAGGGCATGAACACTGAAGCTTTCTTT	CAITRTGFEGMNTEAFF
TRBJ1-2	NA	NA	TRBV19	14	TGTGCCAGTAGCACCTATCCGGCTAACTATGGCTACACCTTC	CASSTYPANYGYTF
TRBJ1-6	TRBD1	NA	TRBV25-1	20	TGTGCCAGCAGTGGTCCTAACCATAAGGGGGCGAGCTCCTATAATTCACCCCTCCACTTT	CASSGPNHKGASSYNSPLHF
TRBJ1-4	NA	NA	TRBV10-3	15	TGTGCCATCAGTGTGGGCCCAGGGCGAAATGAAAAACTGTTTTTT	CAISVGPGRNEKLFF
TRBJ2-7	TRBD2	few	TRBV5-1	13	TGCGCCAGCAAGGCTAGCGGGCTGTACGAGCAGTACTTC	CASKASGLYEQYF
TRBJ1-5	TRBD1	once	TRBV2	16	TGTGCCAGCAGTGAAGTGGGCAGGGGGTGGAATCAGCCCCAGCATTTT	CASSEVGRGWNQPQHF
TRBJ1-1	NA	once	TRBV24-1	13	TGTGCCACCAGTGACCGACACTTCACTGAAGCTTTCTTT	CATSDRHFTEAFF
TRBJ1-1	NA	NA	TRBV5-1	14	TGCGCCAGCAGTTTTCTACAGGAGAACACTGAAGCTTTCTTT	CASSFLQENTEAFF
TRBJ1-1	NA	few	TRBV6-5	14	TGTGCCAGCAGTTACCTTAACAGGGACACTGAAGCTTTCTTT	CASSYLNRDTEAFF
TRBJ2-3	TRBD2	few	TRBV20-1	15	TGCAGTGCTAGAAGCCGGACTAGGGGCACAGATACGCAGTATTTT	CSARSRTRGTDTQYF
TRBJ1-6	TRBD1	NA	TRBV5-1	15	TGCGCCAGCAGCTTGAAAGGGCAGGGGGGGTCACCCCTCCACTTT	CASSLKGQGGSPLHF
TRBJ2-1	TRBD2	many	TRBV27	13	TGTGCAAGTCGTGTAGCGGGAGGGAATGAGCAGTTCTTC	CASRVAGGNEQFF
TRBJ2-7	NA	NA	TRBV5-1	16	TGCGCCAGCAGCTTAGTGGGTGGGACGTCCTCCTACGAGCAGTACTTC	CASSLVGGTSSYEQYF
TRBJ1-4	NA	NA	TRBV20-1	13	TGCAGTGCTAGCCTGGACAGAGATGAAAAACTGTTTTTT	CSASLDRDEKLFF
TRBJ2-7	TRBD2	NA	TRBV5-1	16	TGCGCCAGCAGCTTGGTATGGGCGGGAGAGACCTACGAGCAGTACTTC	CASSLVWAGETYEQYF
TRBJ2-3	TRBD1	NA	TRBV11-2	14	TGTGCCAGCAGTTCAGGGGGCGCAGGAGATACGCAGTATTTT	CASSSGGAGDTQYF
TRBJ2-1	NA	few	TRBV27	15	TGTGCCAGCAGTTTAATAACCAGGTCCTACAATGAGCAGTTCTTC	CASSLITRSYNEQFF
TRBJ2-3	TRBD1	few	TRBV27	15	TGTGCCAGCAGTCATCGGACAGGGGGCACAGATACGCAGTATTTT	CASSHRTGGTDTQYF
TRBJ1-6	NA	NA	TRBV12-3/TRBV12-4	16	TGTGCCAGCAGACCCTTCGCAAGCTCCTATAATTCACCCCTCCACTTT	CASRPFASSYNSPLHF
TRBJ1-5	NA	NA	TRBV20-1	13	TGCAGTGCTAGTGGGAGGGACGGTCAGCCCCAGCATTTT	CSASGRDGQPQHF
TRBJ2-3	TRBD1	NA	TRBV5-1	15	TGCGCCAGCAGCTTCCGACAGGGGGCAACAGATACGCAGTATTTT	CASSFRQGATDTQYF
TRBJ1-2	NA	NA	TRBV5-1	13	TGCGCCTGCAGCTTGTATCTGAACTATGGCTACACCTTC	CACSLYLNYGYTF
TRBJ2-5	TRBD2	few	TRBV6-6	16	TGTGCCAGCAGTTACCGGACTAGCGGTGCTCAAGAGACCCAGTACTTC	CASSYRTSGAQETQYF
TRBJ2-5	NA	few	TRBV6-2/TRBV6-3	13	TGTGCCAGCAAGGGTTCCGCCTATTGGACCCAGTACTTC	CASKGSAYWTQYF
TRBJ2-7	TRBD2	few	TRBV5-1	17	TGCGCCAGCAGCTTGGGCCTTCGGAGCGGGGCTTCCTACGAGCAGTACTTC	CASSLGLRSGASYEQYF
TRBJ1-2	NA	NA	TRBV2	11	TGTGCCAGCAGTTGGTCCGATGGCTACACCTTC	CASSWSDGYTF
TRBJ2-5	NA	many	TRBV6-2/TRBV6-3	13	TGTGCCAGCAGTTACAATTACCAAGAGACCCAGTACTTC	CASSYNYQETQYF
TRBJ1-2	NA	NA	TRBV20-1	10	TGCAGTGCTGACTATTATGGCTACACCTTC	CSADYYGYTF
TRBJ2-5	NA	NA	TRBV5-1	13	TGCGCCAGCAGCTTTGGGGGCGAACAGACCCAGTACTTC	CASSFGGEQTQYF
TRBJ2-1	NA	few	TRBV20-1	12	TGCAGTGCTAGAGTCCCAGGGAATGAGCAGTTCTTC	CSARVPGNEQFF
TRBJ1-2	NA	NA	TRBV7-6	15	TGTGCCAGCAGCTTAGGGGGACCTAGGGGCTATGGCTACACCTTC	CASSLGGPRGYGYTF
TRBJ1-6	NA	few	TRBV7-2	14	TGTGCCAGCAGCTTCCGACACGACGAGTCACCCCTCCACTTT	CASSFRHDESPLHF
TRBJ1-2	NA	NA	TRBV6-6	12	TGTGCCGGACAGACCCCCGGGTATGGCTACACCTTC	CAGQTPGYGYTF
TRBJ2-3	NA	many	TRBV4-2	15	TGTGCCAGCAGCCAAGAGAGGGACAGCACAGATACGCAGTATTTT	CASSQERDSTDTQYF
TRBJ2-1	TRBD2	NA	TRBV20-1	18	TGCAGTGCTAGAGTTGGGACTAGCGGGAGGGCCATCCTCAATGAGCAGTTCTTC	CSARVGTSGRAILNEQFF